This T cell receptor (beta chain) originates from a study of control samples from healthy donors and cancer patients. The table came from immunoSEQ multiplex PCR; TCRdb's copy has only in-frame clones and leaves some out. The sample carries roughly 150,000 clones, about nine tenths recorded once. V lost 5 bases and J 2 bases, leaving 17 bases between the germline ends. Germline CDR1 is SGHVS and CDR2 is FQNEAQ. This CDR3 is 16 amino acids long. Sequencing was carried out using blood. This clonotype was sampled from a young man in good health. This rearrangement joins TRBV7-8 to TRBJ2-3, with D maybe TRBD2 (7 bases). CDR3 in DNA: TGTGCCAGCAGCCTGGGGGGGGCCGGATCCACAGATACGCAGTATTTT. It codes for CASSLGGAGSTDTQYF.